The T cell receptor (beta chain) described here comes from a study of cytomegalovirus exposure and HLA in healthy donors. Regarding the study as a whole: Reportedly, diagnosis of cytomegalovirus status by the classifier showed high specificity and sensitivity. The authors considered a cluster of highly shared sequence variants likely to be a sequencing artifact. A later analysis revealed that TCR association rates differed between HLA loci, peaking at DRB1 and bottoming out at HLA-C.

Amplification used 60 Vbeta primers and 13 Jbeta primers. Some clones are missing from TCRdb's copy, which holds only in-frame ones; the method was immunoSEQ multiplex PCR. The sample holds 150,000 to 200,000 clones; 70% to 90% are singletons and the top ten take 7.5% to 10%. Germline CDR1 SGHAT, CDR2 FQNNGV. Trimming at V came to 1 base and at J to 4 bases, leaving 3 bases not matched to a gene. The CDR3 runs to 14 residues. With regard to this clone: Its antigen is still unknown.

The sample was PBMCs. This sequence joins TRBV11-2 and TRBJ1-2; TRBD1 matches at 7 bases. This clonotype originated in a man aged 18 to 35 in good health and CMV-seropositive. The CDR3 sequence is CASSLGRGAYGYTF. The CDR3 DNA sequence: TGTGCCAGCAGCTTAGGCAGGGGGGCCTATGGCTACACCTTC.